This T cell receptor (beta chain) was found in a study of prognosis after radiotherapy for stage I lung cancer. From genomic DNA, two-round multiplex PCR was used to amplify TCR beta CDR3. With primers specific to each TRBV and TRBJ gene, the first-round PCR was performed. TCRdb reanalysed the multiplex PCR reads using MiXCR and keeps one entry per CDR3 protein. The table records under 35,000 distinct CDR3 sequences, around 40% of them present only once. A draw of approximately 6.6 milliliters of peripheral blood took place at each of two time points. The CDR3 extends over 14 amino acids. After removal of 6 bases from V and 2 bases from J, the junction contained 5 bases not matched to a gene. Germline lookup yields CDR1 MDHEN and CDR2 SYDVKM. At least ten counts were recorded for this clonotype. Its specificity is unknown. Study results and caveats: The number of unique TCR clones went down after stereotactic body radiation therapy, with a median of roughly 10,000 versus 7,000.

The sequence was obtained from a donor aged 50 or older with non-small cell lung cancer. The chain links TRBV28 to TRBJ2-3; 7 bases are a match to TRBD2. The starting material was PBMCs, obtained before or after stereotactic body radiation therapy (not recorded which). CDR3: CASSRGTTTDTQYF. As DNA, the CDR3 is TGTGCCAGCAGCCGGGGGACTACCACAGATACGCAGTATTTT.